The 5 T cell receptor beta chains below come from one sample, sequenced in a study of control samples from healthy donors and cancer patients. The data were produced by immunoSEQ multiplex PCR, yet TCRdb's version contains in-frame clones alone and is incomplete. This repertoire shows 65,000 to 80,000 clones, roughly 89% found once; its top ten account for roughly a tenth. The sequenced material came from PBMCs. All receptors come from a woman in her 50s with colorectal cancer.

The chain combines TRBV19 with TRBJ1-3; possibly TRBD1 for D (6 bases). From germline, CDR1 is LNHDA and CDR2 SQIVND (reference sequence). This CDR3 has 17 residues. V lost 6 bases to trimming and J lost 0 bases, with 18 bases between them. CDR3 region: CASRRPGTPNSGNTIYF. The CDR3 nucleotides read TGTGCCAGTAGACGACCCGGGACACCTAACTCTGGAAACACCATATATTTT.

This chain joins TRBV28 and TRBJ1-1, with TRBD1 matching 11 bases. Germline V gene sequence: CDR1 MDHEN, CDR2 SYDVKM. V shed 3 bases and J 7 bases; nucleotides not matched to a gene: 4. This CDR3 comprises 14 residues. The CDR3 nucleotides read TGTGCCAGCAGTTTCCGGACAGGGGGCGGTGAAGCTTTCTTT. Translation: CASSFRTGGGEAFF. The entire variable domain, with the rest obtained from reference TRBV28 and TRBJ1-1, is as follows: DVKVTQSSRYLVKRTGEKVFLECVQDMDHENMFWYRQDPGLGLRLIYFSYDVKMKEKGDIPEGYSVSREKKERFSLILESASTNQTSMYLCASSFRTGGGEAFFGQGTRLTVV.

The gene calls are TRBV6-6 and TRBJ2-7, with D possibly TRBD2 on 5 matching bases. CDR3 length: 12 residues. Germline values: CDR1 MNHNY, CDR2 SVGAGI (reference sequence). V was clipped by 4 bases and J by 4 bases, with 8 bases between them. CDR3 amino acids: CASSSTGYEQYV. CDR3 bases: TGTGCCAGCAGTTCTACGGGGTACGAGCAGTACGTC.

The rearrangement links TRBV5-1 to TRBJ1-6, with D possibly TRBD1 on 5 matching bases. The CDR3 consists of 16 residues. Trimming removed 6 bases from V and 4 bases from J, with 17 bases in between. CDR1 and CDR2 from the germline V gene are SGHRS and YFSETQ. CDR3 protein: CASTYGGTLYNSPLHF. CDR3 DNA: TGCGCCAGCACCTACGGGGGGACTCTGTATAATTCACCCCTCCACTTT.

The V gene is TRBV2, the J gene TRBJ2-5; no definite D call. The ends were cut back, 8 bases at V and 5 bases at J, with 15 bases in the middle. The CDR3 sequence is 13 residues long. The germline V gene has CDR1 SNHLY and CDR2 FYNNEI. CDR3 residues: CASSKDRWETQYF. Here the CDR3 DNA reads TGTGCCAGCTCAAAGGATCGCTGGGAGACCCAGTACTTC.